The rows below give T cell receptor beta chains drawn from one sample of a study of control samples from healthy donors and cancer patients. Here immunoSEQ multiplex PCR was the method, and the copy in TCRdb shows in-frame clones only, minus some. Among about 89,000 clones listed, approximately 87% were seen once. Source material: blood. Every receptor here comes from a woman aged 40 to 49 in good health. CDR3s include the opening cysteine and the closing phenylalanine or tryptophan. Fields, in order: CDR3 DNA, CDR3 protein, J gene, V gene, clone size, D gene. The D gene is left open where the match is weak. Size values are once, few and many counts, or a class for expanded clones, and some rows have none.

cdr3_nt: TGTGCCAGCAGCAGGACAGGGGGCGGGGGTCAGCCCCAGCATTTT
cdr3_aa: CASSRTGGGGQPQHF
j_call: TRBJ1-5
v_call: TRBV9
clone_size: few
d_call: TRBD1

cdr3_nt: TGTGCCAGCACAAGGAATGGGACAGTAGAAAATTCACCCCTCCACTTT
cdr3_aa: CASTRNGTVENSPLHF
j_call: TRBJ1-6
v_call: TRBV21-1
clone_size: -
d_call: -

cdr3_nt: TGTGCCTGGAGGCCTATTGACGGGGTCACTGAAGCTTTCTTT
cdr3_aa: CAWRPIDGVTEAFF
j_call: TRBJ1-1
v_call: TRBV30
clone_size: -
d_call: -

cdr3_nt: TGTGCCAGCAGTTCAAGACACGGGAGCCAGCAGTACTTC
cdr3_aa: CASSSRHGSQQYF
j_call: TRBJ2-7
v_call: TRBV12-3/TRBV12-4
clone_size: once
d_call: -

cdr3_nt: TGTGCCAGTACCCCCGCCGGGGCTGGCTATGGCTACACCTTC
cdr3_aa: CASTPAGAGYGYTF
j_call: TRBJ1-2
v_call: TRBV19
clone_size: -
d_call: -

cdr3_nt: TGTGCCTGGAGCAGACCGGGGACAGGGGATTGGAGGGAGCAGTACTTC
cdr3_aa: CAWSRPGTGDWREQYF
j_call: TRBJ2-7
v_call: TRBV30
clone_size: -
d_call: TRBD1

cdr3_nt: TGTGCCAGCAGCCGGCACGAAGGGGGACAGGGGGCGAGGAATGAGCAGTTCTTC
cdr3_aa: CASSRHEGGQGARNEQFF
j_call: TRBJ2-1
v_call: TRBV7-9
clone_size: -
d_call: TRBD1

cdr3_nt: TGTGCCAGCAGCCAAGATCTAGGGGGACCCGATAGCACAGATACGCAGTATTTT
cdr3_aa: CASSQDLGGPDSTDTQYF
j_call: TRBJ2-3
v_call: TRBV3-1/TRBV3-2
clone_size: -
d_call: -

cdr3_nt: TGTGCCAGCAGCCCCGAAGGTAGACAGGTGGGCTATGGCTACACCTTC
cdr3_aa: CASSPEGRQVGYGYTF
j_call: TRBJ1-2
v_call: TRBV5-5
clone_size: -
d_call: -

cdr3_nt: TGTGCCACCAGTGACACTGACAGAGACACAGATACGCAGTATTTT
cdr3_aa: CATSDTDRDTDTQYF
j_call: TRBJ2-3
v_call: TRBV24-1
clone_size: -
d_call: -

cdr3_nt: TGTGCCAGCAGCGTGGGCAATCAGCCCCAGCATTTT
cdr3_aa: CASSVGNQPQHF
j_call: TRBJ1-5
v_call: TRBV9
clone_size: once
d_call: -

cdr3_nt: TGTGCCAGCAGCCCTCCCTTTCTGGGGGGGCCGAGGGAGACCCAGTACTTC
cdr3_aa: CASSPPFLGGPRETQYF
j_call: TRBJ2-5
v_call: TRBV3-1/TRBV3-2
clone_size: -
d_call: -

cdr3_nt: TGTGCCAGCAGTTTGACAGGGCTCACTGAAGCTTTCTTT
cdr3_aa: CASSLTGLTEAFF
j_call: TRBJ1-1
v_call: TRBV12-3/TRBV12-4
clone_size: -
d_call: TRBD1

cdr3_nt: TGTGCCAGCAGCCTAGGAAGGAGAGGGACAGGGGGAGAGCCCCAGCATTTT
cdr3_aa: CASSLGRRGTGGEPQHF
j_call: TRBJ1-5
v_call: TRBV7-9
clone_size: -
d_call: TRBD1

cdr3_nt: TGTGCCAGCAGCTTGGCCGCCGATGGGTCTGGCTACACCTTC
cdr3_aa: CASSLAADGSGYTF
j_call: TRBJ1-2
v_call: TRBV5-4
clone_size: few
d_call: -

cdr3_nt: TGTGCCAGCAGGGCGTTCGCGAACACCGGGGAGCTGTTTTTT
cdr3_aa: CASRAFANTGELFF
j_call: TRBJ2-2
v_call: TRBV27
clone_size: -
d_call: -

cdr3_nt: TGTGCCAGCACCCGGGGGGCAGGGGCGCGGGTCTATGGCTACACCTTC
cdr3_aa: CASTRGAGARVYGYTF
j_call: TRBJ1-2
v_call: TRBV5-4
clone_size: -
d_call: -

cdr3_nt: TGTGCCAGCAGTTACTTCCGGACGGGCTATGGCTACACCTTC
cdr3_aa: CASSYFRTGYGYTF
j_call: TRBJ1-2
v_call: TRBV6-5
clone_size: -
d_call: -

cdr3_nt: TGTGCTAGTGGTTTGTCGGGCCGTCAGCCCCAGCATTTT
cdr3_aa: CASGLSGRQPQHF
j_call: TRBJ1-5
v_call: TRBV12-5
clone_size: -
d_call: -

cdr3_nt: TGTGCCTGGAGCGGATCCGTTTACGAGCAGTACTTC
cdr3_aa: CAWSGSVYEQYF
j_call: TRBJ2-7
v_call: TRBV30
clone_size: once
d_call: -

cdr3_nt: TGTGCCAGAAGGCCGACAGAGAACACTGAAGCTTTCTTT
cdr3_aa: CARRPTENTEAFF
j_call: TRBJ1-1
v_call: TRBV5-3
clone_size: -
d_call: -

cdr3_nt: TGTGCCACCAGCCAGGCAGGGACTAGCGGGGATCGCACAGATACGCAGTATTTT
cdr3_aa: CATSQAGTSGDRTDTQYF
j_call: TRBJ2-3
v_call: TRBV24-1
clone_size: -
d_call: TRBD2

cdr3_nt: TGTGCCAGCACCGAAAGCGGGGGGTTTTCTAGCACAGATACGCAGTATTTT
cdr3_aa: CASTESGGFSSTDTQYF
j_call: TRBJ2-3
v_call: TRBV7-6
clone_size: few
d_call: TRBD2

cdr3_nt: TGTGCCAGCAGCTTGCCGCCAGGGCCTGGAAACACCATATATTTT
cdr3_aa: CASSLPPGPGNTIYF
j_call: TRBJ1-3
v_call: TRBV5-6
clone_size: -
d_call: -

cdr3_nt: TGTGCCAGCAGCTTAAAACTAGCGGGCACAGATACGCAGTATTTT
cdr3_aa: CASSLKLAGTDTQYF
j_call: TRBJ2-3
v_call: TRBV7-2
clone_size: -
d_call: TRBD2

cdr3_nt: TGTGCCAGCAGTTCCGAAGGCAACAATCAGCCCCAGCATTTT
cdr3_aa: CASSSEGNNQPQHF
j_call: TRBJ1-5
v_call: TRBV2
clone_size: -
d_call: -

cdr3_nt: TGTGCCAGCTCACAATTGACAGGGACGAACACTGAAGCTTTCTTT
cdr3_aa: CASSQLTGTNTEAFF
j_call: TRBJ1-1
v_call: TRBV18
clone_size: -
d_call: TRBD1

cdr3_nt: TGTGCCAGCAGCGTATTCCCGAGTGCGCGAGTAGCGGGATGGGATACGCAGTATTTT
cdr3_aa: CASSVFPSARVAGWDTQYF
j_call: TRBJ2-3
v_call: TRBV9
clone_size: few
d_call: TRBD2

cdr3_nt: TGCGCCAGCAGCCAAGATGGGAGGACAGGGATCTATGGCTACACCTTC
cdr3_aa: CASSQDGRTGIYGYTF
j_call: TRBJ1-2
v_call: TRBV4-3
clone_size: few
d_call: TRBD1

cdr3_nt: TGTGCCAGTCTGGACAGGGGGCGAGGCTACACCTTC
cdr3_aa: CASLDRGRGYTF
j_call: TRBJ1-2
v_call: TRBV19
clone_size: -
d_call: TRBD1

cdr3_nt: TGTGCTAGTGGCTCGGGACTAGCGGGGTACGAGCAGTACTTC
cdr3_aa: CASGSGLAGYEQYF
j_call: TRBJ2-7
v_call: TRBV12-5
clone_size: once
d_call: TRBD2

cdr3_nt: TGCGCCAGCAGCCTAGGACTGAATTCCGAAAACATTCAGTACTTC
cdr3_aa: CASSLGLNSENIQYF
j_call: TRBJ2-4
v_call: TRBV4-3
clone_size: -
d_call: -

cdr3_nt: TGTGCCAGCAGTTCCCTGCGGGGCAAGAACACCATATATTTT
cdr3_aa: CASSSLRGKNTIYF
j_call: TRBJ1-3
v_call: TRBV2
clone_size: -
d_call: -

cdr3_nt: TGCGCCAGCAGCGCGGGACAGGCGCGGCAGCAGCAGTACTTC
cdr3_aa: CASSAGQARQQQYF
j_call: TRBJ2-7
v_call: TRBV5-1
clone_size: -
d_call: TRBD1

cdr3_nt: TGTGCCAGCAGCTTAGAGGTTGGCTACACCTTC
cdr3_aa: CASSLEVGYTF
j_call: TRBJ1-2
v_call: TRBV7-2
clone_size: -
d_call: -

cdr3_nt: TGCGCCAGCAGTGAGTCGGGTGTTAGCACAGATACGCAGTATTTT
cdr3_aa: CASSESGVSTDTQYF
j_call: TRBJ2-3
v_call: TRBV10-2
clone_size: -
d_call: -

cdr3_nt: TGTGCCAGCAGCCCGACGGCCAACTATGGCTACACCTTC
cdr3_aa: CASSPTANYGYTF
j_call: TRBJ1-2
v_call: TRBV5-8
clone_size: -
d_call: -

cdr3_nt: TGTGCCAGCTCACCGGGGCTGTATGATTCACCCCTCCACTTT
cdr3_aa: CASSPGLYDSPLHF
j_call: TRBJ1-6
v_call: TRBV18
clone_size: -
d_call: -

cdr3_nt: TGTGCCAGCAGCCTCCCGTTAGCGGGGGGGCCGACCGGGGAGCTGTTTTTT
cdr3_aa: CASSLPLAGGPTGELFF
j_call: TRBJ2-2
v_call: TRBV5-4
clone_size: -
d_call: TRBD2

cdr3_nt: TGTGCCAGTAGTCTAGGGTTGGATGGCTACACCTTC
cdr3_aa: CASSLGLDGYTF
j_call: TRBJ1-2
v_call: TRBV19
clone_size: -
d_call: -

cdr3_nt: TGTGCCATCAGTGTGGGACAGGGATCAGCTGAAAAACTGTTTTTT
cdr3_aa: CAISVGQGSAEKLFF
j_call: TRBJ1-4
v_call: TRBV10-3
clone_size: -
d_call: TRBD1

cdr3_nt: TGTGCCAGCAGCTTAGTGGGACAGGGTTTGACTGAAGCTTTCTTT
cdr3_aa: CASSLVGQGLTEAFF
j_call: TRBJ1-1
v_call: TRBV7-3
clone_size: -
d_call: TRBD1

cdr3_nt: TGTGCCTGGAAACGAGGGGCTGGAAACACCATATATTTT
cdr3_aa: CAWKRGAGNTIYF
j_call: TRBJ1-3
v_call: TRBV30
clone_size: -
d_call: -

cdr3_nt: TGCGCCAGCTCGGGACAGGGAGAAAACACCATATATTTT
cdr3_aa: CASSGQGENTIYF
j_call: TRBJ1-3
v_call: TRBV10-1
clone_size: -
d_call: TRBD1

cdr3_nt: TGCAGCGTTGATTCGGGCTGGAGTGAGCAGTTCTTC
cdr3_aa: CSVDSGWSEQFF
j_call: TRBJ2-1
v_call: TRBV29-1
clone_size: -
d_call: -

cdr3_nt: TGTGCCAGCCGGGCCTTCTTAATGGGTGAGCAGTTCTTC
cdr3_aa: CASRAFLMGEQFF
j_call: TRBJ2-1
v_call: TRBV25-1
clone_size: -
d_call: -

cdr3_nt: TGTGCCAGCAGTTGGAAGCGGGGGCACACAGATACGCAGTATTTT
cdr3_aa: CASSWKRGHTDTQYF
j_call: TRBJ2-3
v_call: TRBV6-5
clone_size: -
d_call: TRBD2

cdr3_nt: TGTGCCAGCTCACCTGGACAGGGCAACGGGGAGCTGTTTTTT
cdr3_aa: CASSPGQGNGELFF
j_call: TRBJ2-2
v_call: TRBV18
clone_size: once
d_call: TRBD1

cdr3_nt: TGTGCCAGCAGCGTGCCTGACAGGTCCGCAGGCTACACCTTC
cdr3_aa: CASSVPDRSAGYTF
j_call: TRBJ1-2
v_call: TRBV7-2
clone_size: once
d_call: -

cdr3_nt: TGTGCCAGCAGCCCCCGACAGGGTGAGGTAGGCAATGAGCAGTTCTTC
cdr3_aa: CASSPRQGEVGNEQFF
j_call: TRBJ2-1
v_call: TRBV5-4
clone_size: -
d_call: TRBD1

cdr3_nt: TGCAGCGCTCGACCTCAAAGAGGCCAAGCTTTCTTT
cdr3_aa: CSARPQRGQAFF
j_call: TRBJ1-1
v_call: TRBV29-1
clone_size: once
d_call: -

cdr3_nt: TGTGCCAGCAGGTTAGCGGGGGGGGCCTCCTACGAGCAGTACTTC
cdr3_aa: CASRLAGGASYEQYF
j_call: TRBJ2-7
v_call: TRBV7-2
clone_size: -
d_call: TRBD2

cdr3_nt: TGTGCCAGCAGTCGGACTAGCGGGGTGGGTGAGACCCAGTACTTC
cdr3_aa: CASSRTSGVGETQYF
j_call: TRBJ2-5
v_call: TRBV6-5
clone_size: -
d_call: TRBD2